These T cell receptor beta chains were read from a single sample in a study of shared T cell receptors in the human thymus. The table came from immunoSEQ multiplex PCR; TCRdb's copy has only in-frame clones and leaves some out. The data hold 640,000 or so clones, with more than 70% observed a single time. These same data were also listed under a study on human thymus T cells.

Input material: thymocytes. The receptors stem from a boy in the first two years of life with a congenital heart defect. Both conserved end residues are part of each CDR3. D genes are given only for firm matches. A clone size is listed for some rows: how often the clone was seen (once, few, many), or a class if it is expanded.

CASSKDRSTDTQYF,TGTGCCAGCAGTAAAGACAGGTCCACAGATACGCAGTATTTT,.,TRBJ2-3,TRBV6-6,.
CASTTGGGKAQETQYF,TGTGCCAGCACCACGGGGGGGGGCAAGGCCCAAGAGACCCAGTACTTC,.,TRBJ2-5,TRBV5-6,TRBD2
CGARGFYGYTF,TGTGGCGCGAGGGGGTTCTATGGCTACACCTTC,.,TRBJ1-2,TRBV28,.
CASRKEAGDYEHPNTGELFF,TGTGCCAGCAGGAAGGAGGCAGGAGACTATGAACACCCGAACACCGGGGAGCTGTTTTTT,.,TRBJ2-2,TRBV5-4,.
CAWRVPTSGRSGEQYF,TGTGCCTGGAGGGTACCGACTAGCGGGAGATCTGGGGAGCAGTACTTC,.,TRBJ2-7,TRBV30,TRBD2
CASSPAHGHGFYGYTF,TGTGCCAGCAGCCCAGCCCACGGACATGGGTTCTATGGCTACACCTTC,.,TRBJ1-2,TRBV7-2,.
CASSGQGNTEAFF,TGTGCCAGCAGCGGACAGGGGAACACTGAAGCTTTCTTT,once,TRBJ1-1,TRBV7-9,TRBD1
CATSTKKQRPSTDTQYF,TGTGCCACCAGCACCAAAAAACAGAGACCTAGCACAGATACGCAGTATTTT,once,TRBJ2-3,TRBV15,.
CASSPGQQNEKLFF,TGTGCCAGCAGCCCCGGACAGCAAAATGAAAAACTGTTTTTT,.,TRBJ1-4,TRBV7-9,.
CASSLPGTKRNEQFF,TGTGCCAGCAGCTTACCCGGGACTAAACGTAATGAGCAGTTCTTC,.,TRBJ2-1,TRBV7-6,TRBD2
CASSTHRTGITDTQYF,TGTGCCAGCAGCACACATAGGACAGGTATTACAGATACGCAGTATTTT,.,TRBJ2-3,TRBV28,TRBD1
CASSSGTEDGYTF,TGCGCCAGCAGTTCCGGGACAGAAGATGGCTACACCTTC,.,TRBJ1-2,TRBV5-1,TRBD1
CASSFGTEMYSNQPQHF,TGTGCCAGCAGCTTCGGGACAGAAATGTATAGCAATCAGCCCCAGCATTTT,.,TRBJ1-5,TRBV5-8,TRBD1
CASSQDRDRGPYSHEQYF,TGCGCCAGCAGCCAAGATCGGGACAGGGGGCCCTATTCCCACGAGCAGTACTTC,.,TRBJ2-7,TRBV4-3,TRBD1
CASISGQGLSYEQYF,TGTGCCAGCATCTCGGGTCAGGGGTTATCCTACGAGCAGTACTTC,.,TRBJ2-7,TRBV6-6,.
CASSLAGTGSNYGYTF,TGTGCCAGCAGCTTGGCCGGCACAGGGTCTAACTATGGCTACACCTTC,.,TRBJ1-2,TRBV5-4,.
CSVRVATRGRGGYNEQFF,TGCAGCGTACGGGTGGCGACCAGGGGGCGGGGGGGGTACAATGAGCAGTTCTTC,.,TRBJ2-1,TRBV29-1,.
CAISRAGPQHF,TGTGCCATCTCAAGGGCGGGGCCCCAGCATTTT,few,TRBJ1-5,TRBV28,.
CASASGSRVTQYF,TGTGCCAGCGCTTCAGGGTCTCGAGTTACGCAGTATTTT,.,TRBJ2-3,TRBV27,.
CASSYSMRDSLGYTF,TGTGCCAGCAGTTACTCGATGAGGGACAGCCTCGGCTACACCTTC,.,TRBJ1-2,TRBV6-5,TRBD1
CAIRIAGEYNEQFF,TGTGCCATCAGGATAGCGGGGGAGTACAATGAGCAGTTCTTC,.,TRBJ2-1,TRBV10-3,TRBD2
CASSSYLVGTGELFF,TGTGCCAGCAGCTCCTACCTAGTTGGGACCGGGGAGCTGTTTTTT,once,TRBJ2-2,TRBV11-2,.
CASSVRGAAGTYNEQFF,TGTGCCAGCAGCGTCAGGGGGGCCGCGGGAACCTACAATGAGCAGTTCTTC,once,TRBJ2-1,TRBV9,.
CASQTSGTYNEQFF,TGTGCCAGCCAGACTAGCGGGACTTACAATGAGCAGTTCTTC,.,TRBJ2-1,TRBV27,TRBD2
CASSPRVAGSWETQYF,TGCGCCAGCAGCCCCCGAGTAGCGGGGTCCTGGGAGACCCAGTACTTC,.,TRBJ2-5,TRBV4-1,TRBD2
CAIRPDRGGYEQYF,TGTGCCATCAGACCGGACAGGGGAGGCTACGAGCAGTACTTC,few,TRBJ2-7,TRBV10-3,TRBD1
CASSLAGFYSPLHF,TGTGCCAGCAGCTTAGCAGGGTTTTATTCACCCCTCCACTTT,.,TRBJ1-6,TRBV11-2,.
CASSLERRAGETLEQYF,TGCGCCAGCAGCTTGGAGAGGCGGGCAGGGGAAACCCTCGAGCAGTACTTC,.,TRBJ2-7,TRBV5-1,.
CASSQANPPSGRAAGTGELFF,TGCGCCAGCAGCCAAGCCAACCCCCCTAGCGGGAGGGCCGCGGGGACCGGGGAGCTGTTTTTT,.,TRBJ2-2,TRBV4-3,TRBD2
CASPVTSGRGEQFF,TGTGCCAGCCCCGTCACTAGCGGGAGGGGGGAGCAGTTCTTC,.,TRBJ2-1,TRBV11-3,TRBD2
CASSQDLQRENTGELFF,TGCGCCAGCAGCCAAGATCTGCAGCGGGAGAACACCGGGGAGCTGTTTTTT,.,TRBJ2-2,TRBV4-3,TRBD2
CASARTSKYEQYF,TGTGCTAGTGCCCGGACTAGCAAATACGAGCAGTACTTC,.,TRBJ2-7,TRBV12-5,TRBD2
CASSRNRGLAGSNYNEQFF,TGTGCCAGCTCAAGGAACCGCGGACTAGCGGGCTCAAACTACAATGAGCAGTTCTTC,.,TRBJ2-1,TRBV18,TRBD2
CASKGGGETQYF,TGTGCCAGCAAAGGGGGGGGAGAGACCCAGTACTTC,.,TRBJ2-5,TRBV6-5,.
CASSSPWTRGDREQFF,TGTGCCAGCAGCTCGCCTTGGACTAGGGGGGATAGGGAGCAGTTCTTC,.,TRBJ2-1,TRBV5-6,.
CASRPGVNSPLHF,TGTGCCAGCAGGCCGGGGGTTAATTCACCCCTCCACTTT,.,TRBJ1-6,TRBV6-4,.
CSTEEGYEQYF,TGCAGCACCGAGGAGGGTTACGAGCAGTACTTC,once,TRBJ2-7,TRBV29-1,.
CASPEPKPYEQYF,TGTGCCAGCCCTGAGCCAAAACCCTACGAGCAGTACTTC,.,TRBJ2-7,TRBV27,.
CASSLGVGYYGYTF,TGTGCCAGCAGCTTAGGGGTAGGCTACTATGGCTACACCTTC,.,TRBJ1-2,TRBV5-6,.
CASRKDRDKAFF,TGTGCCAGCAGGAAAGACAGGGACAAAGCTTTCTTT,.,TRBJ1-1,TRBV7-9,TRBD1
CASSLALAGLTYEQYF,TGTGCCAGCAGCTTAGCTCTAGCGGGATTGACCTACGAGCAGTACTTC,.,TRBJ2-7,TRBV7-2,TRBD2
CASSLKYGDTQYF,TGTGCCAGCAGCCTAAAATACGGAGATACGCAGTATTTT,.,TRBJ2-3,TRBV5-5,.
CASNPGEPLNQPQHF,TGTGCCAGCAACCCAGGGGAACCCCTCAATCAGCCCCAGCATTTT,.,TRBJ1-5,TRBV19,.
CATSRDPRRQGRFNQPQHF,TGTGCCACCAGCAGAGATCCCCGGAGACAGGGGCGCTTTAATCAGCCCCAGCATTTT,.,TRBJ1-5,TRBV15,TRBD1
CSATTPDTGDTQYF,TGCAGCGCCACAACCCCGGACACCGGGGATACGCAGTATTTT,.,TRBJ2-3,TRBV29-1,.
CAITENNEQFF,TGTGCCATCACGGAGAACAATGAGCAGTTCTTC,.,TRBJ2-1,TRBV10-3,.
CASSVGDTEAFF,TGTGCCAGCAGCGTAGGCGACACTGAAGCTTTCTTT,.,TRBJ1-1,TRBV9,.
CASRPGTDGNTIYF,TGTGCCAGCAGGCCTGGGACAGACGGAAACACCATATATTTT,few,TRBJ1-3,TRBV7-9,TRBD1